Below, 31 T cell receptor beta chains from the same sample are listed, as sequenced in a study of CD8 T cells in ankylosing spondylitis. Whole-study findings and limits: Characteristic, it appeared, of ankylosing spondylitis blood was a TCR beta motif of seven or eight highly homologous variants.

TCRdb passed the 5' RACE reads through MiXCR, listing each CDR3 protein once. The table lists 350,000 to 450,000 distinct CDR3 sequences, roughly a quarter of them singletons. These receptors are not linked to any known antigen. The sequenced material came from blood, either unsorted or a sorted T cell fraction (not recorded which). The receptor source for this set is a male donor with ankylosing spondylitis.

The genes are TRBV20-1 and TRBJ1-1; 7 bases line up with TRBD1. V gave up 5 bases and J gave up 2 bases; unmatched junction bases: 5. The CDR3 runs 13 residues. Germline V CDR1 and CDR2: DFQATT, SNEGSKA (reference sequence). The CDR3, as DNA: TGCAGTGCTGGGGGGACAGCCAACACTGAAGCTTTCTTT. It codes for CSAGGTANTEAFF.

V and J are TRBV5-1 and TRBJ2-1, with 15 bases fitting TRBD2. The CDR3 contains 15 residues. CDR1 is SGHRS and CDR2 is YFSETQ in the germline V gene. V dropped 4 bases and J dropped 10; count of bases not matched to a gene: 6. CDR3 nucleotide sequence: TGCGCCAGCAGCGACCCCGGGACTAGCGGGAGGGAGCAGTTCTTC. This encodes CASSDPGTSGREQFF.

Only a few counts were recorded for this clonotype. This chain links TRBV12-3 or TRBV12-4 with TRBJ1-1, with D hard to call. The CDR3 contains 12 residues. The germline V and J ends were trimmed by 3 bases and 4 bases, with 6 bases remaining between them. The DNA for the CDR3 is TGTGCCAGCAGTTTCCATACCACTGAAGCTTTCTTT. Protein: CASSFHTTEAFF.

The chain couples TRBV20-1 to TRBJ2-3; 7 bases are shared with TRBD2. Losses at the gene ends were 6 bases for V and 5 bases for J; bases not matched to a gene: 11. CDR3 size: 14 residues. Germline lookup yields CDR1 DFQATT and CDR2 SNEGSKA (reference sequence). CDR3 amino acids: CSAPPVAGVDTQYF. The CDR3 region has the DNA TGCAGTGCCCCCCCGGTGGCGGGAGTAGATACGCAGTATTTT.

V is TRBV3-1 and J is TRBJ2-7, with D uncertain. V was shortened by 2 bases and J by 7 bases, with 15 bases between the two germline ends. This CDR3 has 14 residues. CDR1 LGHDT and CDR2 YNNKEL come from the germline V gene (reference sequence). The CDR3 sequence is CASSQTLVRVEQYF. Here the CDR3 DNA reads TGTGCCAGCAGCCAAACACTGGTTCGTGTAGAGCAGTACTTC.

This clonotype was detected many times. V gene TRBV12-3 or TRBV12-4 combines with J gene TRBJ2-6; a weak D match, TRBD1 (5 bases). The CDR3 runs 16 residues. Trimming stripped 7 bases from V and 0 bases from J, with 13 bases between. The CDR3 loop is CASTPWGGSGANVLTF. The CDR3 region has the DNA TGTGCCAGCACTCCTTGGGGCGGCTCTGGGGCCAACGTCCTGACTTTC.

The chain combines TRBV7-9 with TRBJ1-3; no clear D. CDR3 length: 12 residues. Deletions cut 3 bases from V and 3 bases from J, with 3 bases between. Germline CDR1 and CDR2: SEHNR and FQNEAQ (reference sequence). The DNA for the CDR3 is TGTGCCAGCAGCTTCGATGGAAACACCATATATTTT. Amino acid sequence: CASSFDGNTIYF.

This clonotype was detected only a few times. V is TRBV12-3 or TRBV12-4 and J is TRBJ2-2, with D maybe TRBD2 (6 bases). The length of the CDR3 is 14 residues. Trimming shortened V by 6 bases and J by 6 bases, and 14 bases separated the two germline ends. Written as DNA, the CDR3 is TGTGCCAGCAGCCCAAAAAGGGAGGCCGGGGAGCTGTTTTTT. This sequence encodes CASSPKREAGELFF.

This clonotype was counted only a few times. This chain uses TRBV5-1 with TRBJ1-6; D gene uncertain. The CDR3 is 13 residues long. The V end was cut by 0 bases, the J end by 10 bases, with 8 bases between. Per the germline V gene, CDR1 is SGHRS and CDR2 is YFSETQ. DNA of the CDR3: TGCGCCAGCAGCTTGGTAGTAGGCTCACCCCTCCACTTT. Protein product: CASSLVVGSPLHF.

This clonotype turned up a few times. The V call is TRBV12-3 or TRBV12-4, the J call TRBJ2-1; 9 nucleotides match TRBD2. CDR3 length: 14 residues. The J segment lost 8 bases and the V segment lost 2 bases, leaving 4 bases of the junction unmatched. The CDR3 here is CASSLPGLAYEQFF. CDR3 DNA sequence: TGTGCCAGCAGTTTACCGGGACTAGCATATGAGCAGTTCTTC.

The chain joins TRBV12-3 or TRBV12-4 to TRBJ2-1; 11 positions match TRBD2. V dropped 5 bases and J dropped 0; count of bases not matched to a gene: 15. CDR3 length: 20 amino acids. CDR3 sequence reads: CASSAGLAEIGVPSYNEQFF. CDR3 nucleotide sequence: TGTGCCAGCAGTGCGGGACTAGCGGAGATCGGAGTACCCTCCTACAATGAGCAGTTCTTC.

V is TRBV5-1 and J is TRBJ2-2; maybe TRBD2 (6 bases). This CDR3 spans 16 amino acids. From germline, CDR1 is SGHRS and CDR2 YFSETQ. Trimming took 4 bases from V and 4 from J, leaving 17 bases between them. This chain's CDR3 is CASSPGTGKGTGELFF. The CDR3 bases are TGCGCCAGCAGCCCGGGGACTGGGAAGGGCACCGGGGAGCTGTTTTTT.

This clonotype was seen repeatedly, ten times or more. CDR3 sequence (DNA): TGCGCCAGCAGCATAGAACAGGGTGTGACTGAAGCTTTCTTT. Residues: CASSIEQGVTEAFF. V gene TRBV5-1 combines with J gene TRBJ1-1, with D maybe TRBD1 (6 bases). Germline assignment: CDR1 SGHRS and CDR2 YFSETQ. Trimming pared 4 bases from V and 5 bases from J, leaving 15 bases between. The CDR3 consists of 14 residues.

The chain links TRBV6-1 to TRBJ1-5; 11 bases are shared with TRBD1. V was clipped by 0 bases and J by 7 bases; unmatched bases: 11. CDR1 is MNHNS and CDR2 is SASEGT in the germline V gene. The CDR3 sequence is 18 residues long. For the CDR3, the DNA is TGTGCCAGCAGTGAAGCGCCCGCTTGGACAGGGGGCGGGCAGCCCCAGCATTTT. Translated: CASSEAPAWTGGGQPQHF.

The chain carries TRBV9 and TRBJ2-6; no firm D call. Trimming took off 0 bases at V and 0 bases at J, with 13 bases between the two ends. The CDR3 totals 18 residues. Germline V lookup: CDR1 SGDLS, CDR2 YYNGEE. This CDR3 reads CASSVAGRTSSGANVLTF. The DNA of the CDR3 is TGTGCCAGCAGCGTAGCGGGCAGAACATCCTCTGGGGCCAACGTCCTGACTTTC.

V usage is TRBV20-1 and J usage is TRBJ1-2, with no clear D. Germline values: CDR1 DFQATT, CDR2 SNEGSKA (reference sequence). The CDR3 is 13 amino acids. Trimming pared 2 bases from V and 0 bases from J, leaving 7 bases between. The CDR3 reads CSARTKANYGYTF. Written as DNA, the CDR3 is TGCAGTGCTAGAACCAAGGCTAACTATGGCTACACCTTC.

This clonotype has more than one count but fewer than ten. This chain uses TRBV29-1 with TRBJ1-2, with a tentative D call TRBD1 (6 bases). Germline loops: CDR1 SQVTM, CDR2 ANQGSEA. The ends were cut back, 4 bases at V and 4 bases at J, with 10 bases in the middle. The CDR3 length is 12 residues. CDR3 residues: CSVAGVSYGYTF. The CDR3 DNA follows: TGCAGCGTTGCAGGGGTCTCCTATGGCTACACCTTC.

V usage is TRBV10-3 and J usage is TRBJ1-6; D is perhaps TRBD1 (6 bases). Germline values: CDR1 ENHRY, CDR2 SYGVKD. V was trimmed by 5 bases and J by 10 bases, leaving 15 bases between them. The CDR3 spans 14 residues. Here the CDR3 reads CAISSTGRNSPLHF. CDR3 sequence (DNA): TGTGCCATCAGTAGCACAGGGCGGAACTCACCCCTCCACTTT.

This clonotype was counted ten times or more. CDR3 protein: CASSLNRDRALDEQFF. CDR3 DNA sequence: TGTGCCAGCAGCCTCAACCGGGACAGGGCTTTGGATGAGCAGTTCTTC. V usage is TRBV7-7 and J usage is TRBJ2-1, with TRBD1 matching over 9 bases. Germline V gene lookup returns CDR1 SSHAT and CDR2 FNYEAQ (reference sequence). The CDR3 contains 16 residues. With V trimmed by 5 bases and J by 8 bases, 13 bases remained unmatched.

This clonotype has only a few counts. The chain has TRBV20-1 and TRBJ2-1; 7 bases line up with TRBD2. V lost 5 bases, J lost 5 bases, and 6 bases stayed unmatched. This CDR3 has 13 amino acids. Germline loops: CDR1 DFQATT, CDR2 SNEGSKA (reference sequence). The CDR3 spells CSAQGGWNNEQFF. As DNA, the CDR3 is TGCAGTGCTCAGGGAGGGTGGAACAATGAGCAGTTCTTC.

Only a few counts were recorded for this clonotype. V usage is TRBV7-2 and J usage is TRBJ2-1; 9 bases align to TRBD2. The V gene end was trimmed by 0 bases and the J gene end by 9 bases; junction bases not matched to a gene: 12. The CDR3 spans 17 residues. Germline V gene lookup returns CDR1 SGHTA and CDR2 FQGNSA. CDR3 amino acids: CASSLAVLRLAGTEQFF. The CDR3 DNA follows: TGTGCCAGCAGCTTAGCCGTTTTGCGGCTAGCGGGAACTGAGCAGTTCTTC.

This clonotype appeared a few times. The rearrangement joins TRBV19 to TRBJ2-1, with D unclear. The CDR3 consists of 13 residues. V was cut by 6 bases and J by 10 bases, with 16 bases left in between. Germline V CDR1 and CDR2: LNHDA, SQIVND (reference sequence). Written as DNA, the CDR3 is TGTGCCAGTAGGACCGGGTTCGTCGGGGAGCAGTTCTTC. Protein: CASRTGFVGEQFF.

This clonotype turned up a few times. The chain combines TRBV20-1 with TRBJ2-3; D perhaps matches TRBD2 (5 bases). Per germline, CDR1 DFQATT and CDR2 SNEGSKA (reference sequence). The CDR3 runs to 14 residues. Trimming shortened V by 5 bases and J by 6 bases, and 18 bases separated the two germline ends. DNA of the CDR3: TGCAGTGCTTCAGGAGGCAAGATTACGGATACGCAGTATTTT. Translating it yields CSASGGKITDTQYF.

This clonotype has just a few counts. The chain recombines TRBV7-9 with TRBJ1-1; a possible D gene is TRBD1 (5 bases). Germline V gene lookup returns CDR1 SEHNR and CDR2 FQNEAQ (reference sequence). Trimming stripped 5 bases from V and 10 bases from J, with 8 bases between. CDR3 length: 10 amino acids. The CDR3 bases are TGTGCCAGCAGCCGGGGCGGAGCTTTCTTT. Translated, it gives CASSRGGAFF.

This clonotype was counted between two and nine times. The chain is built from TRBV27 and TRBJ2-3; D might be TRBD1 (6 bases). V shed 4 bases and J shed 0 bases, with 20 bases lying between them. Germline V lookup: CDR1 MNHEY, CDR2 SMNVEV (reference sequence). CDR3 length equals 18 residues. The CDR3 DNA follows: TGTGCCAGCAGTTCGGAAACCTCGGACAGACCTAGCACAGATACGCAGTATTTT. Translating it yields CASSSETSDRPSTDTQYF.

There are many counts of this clonotype. The gene calls are TRBV12-3 or TRBV12-4 and TRBJ2-1; unclear D gene. This CDR3 is built from 13 residues. Trimming shortened V by 7 bases and J by 5 bases, and 12 bases separated the two germline ends. This CDR3 is CASTSLQNNEQFF. CDR3 nucleotides: TGTGCCAGCACGTCTCTCCAAAACAATGAGCAGTTCTTC.

This sequence joins TRBV7-2 and TRBJ2-5, with 10 bases fitting TRBD1. This CDR3 has 17 residues. Germline CDR1 reads SGHTA; CDR2 reads FQGNSA. Unmatched junction bases numbered 14, after V lost 5 bases and J lost 5 bases. The CDR3 region is CASSVSGTGVRGETQYF. CDR3 nucleotides: TGTGCCAGCAGCGTTAGTGGGACAGGGGTGCGTGGCGAGACCCAGTACTTC.

This clonotype has more than one count but fewer than ten. V usage is TRBV29-1 and J usage is TRBJ2-2, with a tentative D call TRBD2 (5 bases). Germline lookup yields CDR1 SQVTM and CDR2 ANQGSEA. The CDR3 length is 12 residues. The V and J ends lost 7 bases and 10 bases respectively, with 16 bases between them. CDR3 in amino acids: CSGGSDYAELFF. As DNA, the CDR3 is TGCAGCGGAGGGAGCGACTATGCGGAGCTGTTTTTT.

This clonotype was counted at least ten times. The chain is built from TRBV10-2 and TRBJ2-2, with 7 bases aligning to TRBD2. Looked up from germline, CDR1 is WSHSY and CDR2 is SAAADI. CDR3 length equals 13 residues. The J segment lost 4 bases and the V segment lost 6 bases, leaving 2 bases of the junction unmatched. The CDR3 here is CASRPSGTGELFF. CDR3 DNA sequence: TGCGCCAGCAGGCCTAGCGGCACCGGGGAGCTGTTTTTT.

This clonotype was seen only a few times. The V call is TRBV7-2, the J call TRBJ2-1, with a tentative D call TRBD2 (6 bases). CDR3 size: 15 residues. The V end lost 1 base, the J end lost 7 bases, and 14 bases lay between the germline ends. Germline V gene lookup returns CDR1 SGHTA and CDR2 FQGNSA. CDR3 sequence: CASSLGAGRGNEQFF. The CDR3 nucleotides read TGTGCCAGCAGCTTAGGGGCAGGGCGGGGAAATGAGCAGTTCTTC. The full variable domain, its missing parts supplied by reference TRBV7-2 and TRBJ2-1, is GAGVSQSPSNKVTEKGKDVELRCDPISGHTALYWYRQSLGQGLEFLIYFQGNSAPDKSGLPSDRFSAERTGGSVSTLTIQRTQQEDSAVYLCASSLGAGRGNEQFFGPGTRLTVL.

V and J are TRBV4-2 and TRBJ2-3; 7 bases agree with TRBD2. Per germline, CDR1 LGHNA and CDR2 YNFKEQ. The CDR3 covers 15 residues. The ends lost 3 bases at V and 2 bases at J; junction bases unmatched: 5. DNA for the CDR3: TGTGCCAGCAGCCACTCTGCGGGAGACACAGATACGCAGTATTTT. Its protein is CASSHSAGDTDTQYF.